The sequence of this TCR beta chain was determined in a study of OX40 agonist ivuxolimab in advanced cancers. Study as a whole: Patients receiving dose escalation had hepatocellular carcinoma, melanoma, renal cell or head and neck cancer. Subjects had a mean age of 60 years, with a range of 23 to 79; roughly 80% were male.

Comment on this clone: The antigen remains unidentified.

Data came from immunoSEQ multiplex PCR; TCRdb stores just in-frame clones and leaves some out. There are 45,000 to 70,000 clones in the sample; 70% to 90% occur only once, and roughly 0.9% lies in the top ten. Study observations and caveats: CD8+ T cells averaged more expanded clones than CD4+.

Sequenced material: CD4+ or CD8+ T cells sorted from blood, taken in a trial of the OX40 agonist ivuxolimab. This TCR was sampled from an adult with an advanced solid tumor such as melanoma, head and neck, liver or kidney cancer.

DNA for the CDR3: TGTGCCAGCAGTGAGCACGGGACAGGGAAGGCTGAAGCTTTCTTT. This gives the protein CASSEHGTGKAEAFF. The chain has TRBV25-1 and TRBJ1-1, with 9 bases lining up with TRBD1. V lost 3 bases, J lost 6 bases, and 8 bases stayed unmatched. The CDR3 contains 15 residues. CDR1 is MGHDK, CDR2 SYGVNS, per germline.